This entry features one T cell receptor (beta chain) sequence. Its antigen is unknown. The data derive from a study of cytomegalovirus exposure and HLA in healthy donors. The CDR3 is made up of 14 amino acids. Per the germline V gene, CDR1 is LNHDA and CDR2 is SQIVND (reference sequence). V shed 7 bases, J shed 2 bases, and the junction held 2 bases outside the gene matches. PCR involved 60 Vbeta and 13 Jbeta primers. Here immunoSEQ multiplex PCR was the method, and the copy in TCRdb shows in-frame clones only, minus some. The data show roughly 120,000 clones, with 79% seen just once and about 2.7% held by the top ten. Study-level findings and limits: One later analysis reportedly identified an Asian-associated ancestry cluster that showed fewer N-insertions than the roughly 600-donor mean. Reports credit the classifier with highly specific, highly sensitive diagnosis of cytomegalovirus status.

Sequencing used PBMCs. The sequence was collected from a woman aged 18-30 years in good health and CMV-seropositive. The rearrangement uses TRBV19 and TRBJ2-6; 7 bases are a match to TRBD1. CDR3 sequence: CASTDRAGANVLTF. CDR3 bases: TGTGCCAGTACCGACAGGGCTGGGGCCAACGTCCTGACTTTC.